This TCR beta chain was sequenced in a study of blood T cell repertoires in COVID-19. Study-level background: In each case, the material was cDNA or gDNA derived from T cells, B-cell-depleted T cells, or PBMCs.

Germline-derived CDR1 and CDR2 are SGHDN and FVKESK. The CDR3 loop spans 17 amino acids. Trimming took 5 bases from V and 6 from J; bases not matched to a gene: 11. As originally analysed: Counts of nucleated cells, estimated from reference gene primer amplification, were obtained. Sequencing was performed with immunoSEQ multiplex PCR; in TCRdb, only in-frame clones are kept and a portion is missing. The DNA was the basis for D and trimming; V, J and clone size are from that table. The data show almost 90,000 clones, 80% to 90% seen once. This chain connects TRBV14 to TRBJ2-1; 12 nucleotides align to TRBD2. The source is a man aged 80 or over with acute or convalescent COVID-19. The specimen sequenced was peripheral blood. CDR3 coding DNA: TGTGCCAGCAGCGCCCTGACTAGCGGGAGAAAACGCAATGAGCAGTTCTTC. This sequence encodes CASSALTSGRKRNEQFF.